The 25 T cell receptor beta chains reported below all come from one sample, sequenced in a study of neurological immune-mediated disorders. TCRdb reprocessed the 5' RACE reads with MiXCR, giving one entry per CDR3 protein. The sample yields approximately 30,000 distinct CDR3 sequences, more than 20% seen once. The specimen sequenced was PBMCs. The source of these receptors is a woman in her sixties or seventies in good health.

This clonotype was seen more than once but under ten times. The rearrangement links TRBV18 to TRBJ1-6; D gene uncertain. From germline, CDR1 is KGHSH and CDR2 LQKENI. Trimming cost V 2 bases and J 3 bases, with 14 bases left between them. This CDR3 comprises 17 residues. The CDR3 bases are TGTGCCAGCTCACCAACCGGACGGCTATTCTATAATTCACCCCTCCACTTT. Translated, it gives CASSPTGRLFYNSPLHF.

The chain is built from TRBV20-1 and TRBJ2-7; 9 bases match TRBD2. Germline V gene lookup returns CDR1 DFQATT and CDR2 SNEGSKA (reference sequence). This CDR3 spans 14 amino acids. V gave up 5 bases and J gave up 11 bases; unmatched junction bases: 16. CDR3 loop: CSAPVASGELSEYF. The CDR3 coding sequence is TGCAGTGCTCCCGTCGCTAGCGGGGAATTGTCGGAGTACTTC.

This clonotype was observed at least ten times. The chain employs TRBV5-1 and TRBJ2-4; TRBD2 aligns across 10 bases. From germline, CDR1 is SGHRS and CDR2 YFSETQ. Unmatched junction bases numbered 4, after V lost 1 base and J lost 0 bases. The CDR3 is 17 amino acids. CDR3 coding DNA: TGCGCCAGCAGCTTGACGGCTAGCGGGGGAGCCAAAAACATTCAGTACTTC. This codes for CASSLTASGGAKNIQYF. Combining the CDR3 with reference TRBV5-1 and TRBJ2-4 gives the whole variable domain KAGVTQTPRYLIKTRGQQVTLSCSPISGHRSVSWYQQTPGQGLQFLFEYFSETQRNKGNFPGRFSGRQFSNSRSEMNVSTLELGDSALYLCASSLTASGGAKNIQYFGAGTRLSVL.

This clonotype was counted only a few times. V and J are TRBV7-2 and TRBJ2-7; D possibly corresponds to TRBD2 (6 bases). Trimming pared 5 bases from V and 0 bases from J, leaving 20 bases between. CDR1 SGHTA and CDR2 FQGNSA come from the germline V gene. The CDR3 is 17 residues long. The CDR3 here is CASSREPGGGRSYEQYF. The CDR3 DNA reads TGTGCCAGCAGCCGGGAGCCAGGTGGCGGGCGCTCCTACGAGCAGTACTTC.

This clonotype was counted ten times or more. This chain uses TRBV7-9 with TRBJ2-2, with a tentative D call TRBD2 (5 bases). V gave up 5 bases and J gave up 4 bases, with 20 bases separating them. This CDR3 has 17 amino acids. Per germline, CDR1 SEHNR and CDR2 FQNEAQ (reference sequence). The DNA of the CDR3 is TGTGCCAGCAGCCCCGGAGGTGCAAGGGTGGTCACCGGGGAGCTGTTTTTT. It encodes CASSPGGARVVTGELFF.

This clonotype was seen many times. The rearrangement links TRBV6-5 to TRBJ2-3; 8 positions match TRBD2. V dropped 5 bases and J dropped 4; count of bases not matched to a gene: 5. The CDR3 contains 14 residues. CDR1 and CDR2 (germline): MNHEY, SVGAGI. In DNA form, the CDR3 reads TGTGCCAGCAGTAGCGGGAGATTCGCAGATACGCAGTATTTT. Translation gives CASSSGRFADTQYF.

At least ten counts were recorded for this clonotype. V usage is TRBV5-6 and J usage is TRBJ1-1; TRBD1 matches 7 bases. CDR3 length: 17 residues. CDR1 SGHDT and CDR2 YYEEEE come from the germline V gene. With 4 bases clipped from V and 1 base from J, the junction kept 13 bases outside the gene matches. DNA of the CDR3: TGTGCCAGCAGCCCAAGACTGACAGGGCATGCGAACACTGAAGCTTTCTTT. Its protein is CASSPRLTGHANTEAFF.

In this sample, this clonotype turned up many times. The chain has TRBV6-2 or TRBV6-3 and TRBJ2-7; 7 positions agree with TRBD1. J gave up 4 bases and V 4 bases, and 4 bases lay outside the gene matches. Germline CDR1 reads MNHEY; CDR2 reads SVGEGT. CDR3 length: 13 amino acids. Written as DNA, the CDR3 is TGTGCCAGCAGTTGGACAGGCGCTTACGAGCAGTACTTC. It codes for CASSWTGAYEQYF.

This clonotype was picked up many times. The gene calls are TRBV11-2 and TRBJ2-2; 7 bases fit TRBD1. V shed 5 bases, J shed 3 bases, and the junction held 6 bases outside the gene matches. Per the germline V gene, CDR1 is SGHAT and CDR2 is FQNNGV. The length of the CDR3 is 15 residues. In nucleotides, the CDR3 is TGTGCCAGCAGCAAAAGACAGGGTTACACCGGGGAGCTGTTTTTT. Protein sequence: CASSKRQGYTGELFF.

This clonotype showed up many times. This chain uses TRBV29-1 with TRBJ2-3, with a weak D call TRBD1 (6 bases). The V gene's germline CDR1 is SQVTM and CDR2 ANQGSEA. Trimming pared 1 base from V and 4 bases from J, leaving 15 bases between. The CDR3 covers 15 residues. CDR3 nucleotide sequence: TGCAGCGTTGAAGGTGCACAGGGTAGGGCAGATACGCAGTATTTT. It yields the protein CSVEGAQGRADTQYF.

In this sample, this clonotype turned up many times. The chain combines TRBV7-9 with TRBJ2-5; 7 bases are shared with TRBD1. This CDR3 has 17 amino acids. The junction had 12 bases not matched to a gene; V was cut back by 4 bases and J by 1 base. CDR1 and CDR2 (germline): SEHNR, FQNEAQ (reference sequence). The DNA for the CDR3 is TGTGCCAGCAGCTCCCGTCCTCAGGGACAGATCCAAGAGACCCAGTACTTC. As protein: CASSSRPQGQIQETQYF.

At least ten counts were recorded for this clonotype. The chain has TRBV3-1 and TRBJ1-4; D uncertain. The CDR3 has 13 residues. The ends were cut back, 8 bases at V and 8 bases at J, with 15 bases in the middle. The germline gives CDR1 LGHDT, CDR2 YNNKEL (reference sequence). This CDR3 is CASSFVQSEKLFF. In DNA form, the CDR3 reads TGTGCCAGCTCATTCGTACAGTCCGAAAAACTGTTTTTT.

The genes are TRBV15 and TRBJ1-4; 10 bases map to TRBD1. The CDR3 contains 14 residues. CDR1 is LNHNV and CDR2 is YYDKDF in the germline V gene (reference sequence). J gave up 5 bases and V 3 bases, and 0 bases lay outside the gene matches. The CDR3 nucleotides read TGTGCCACCAGCAGGGGACAGGGGAATGAAAAACTGTTTTTT. As protein: CATSRGQGNEKLFF.

The chain uses TRBV29-1 and TRBJ2-1; TRBD2 agrees at 9 bases. CDR1 SQVTM and CDR2 ANQGSEA come from the germline V gene. The CDR3 totals 15 residues. The trim removed 3 bases at V and 8 bases at J, leaving 11 bases unmatched. The CDR3 reads CSVDLTPSGVDEQFF. The CDR3 nucleotides are TGCAGCGTTGATTTAACGCCTAGCGGGGTCGATGAGCAGTTCTTC.

Worth noting for this clonotype: Its ends do not fully match the called genes, so a read error is possible. The genes are TRBV6-4 and TRBJ1-1; D is ambiguous. The CDR3 has 14 residues. The V gene's germline CDR1 is MRHNA and CDR2 SNTAGT. The CDR3 sequence: CASSSGPGNAEAFF. The CDR3 DNA follows: TGTGCCAGCAGTTCCGGACCCGGGAACGCTGAAGCTTTCTTT.

The CDR3 DNA sequence: TGTGCCAGCTCACCAAGTCAGCTAATAGCCAAAAACATTCAGTACTTC. Translating it yields CASSPSQLIAKNIQYF. The V call is TRBV18, the J call TRBJ2-4; D ambiguous. V dropped 2 bases and J dropped 0 bases, with 11 bases sitting between them. Per germline, CDR1 KGHSH and CDR2 LQKENI. The CDR3 runs 16 residues.

This clonotype is medium-sized. The chain links TRBV29-1 to TRBJ2-1; 7 bases are a match to TRBD1. Germline V gene data show CDR1 as SQVTM and CDR2 as ANQGSEA. The CDR3 loop spans 19 amino acids. Trimming took 0 bases from V and 3 from J; bases not matched to a gene: 17. CDR3 amino acids: CSVEEQTGHEDPLYNEQFF. The CDR3, as DNA: TGCAGCGTTGAAGAACAGACAGGGCATGAGGACCCACTCTACAATGAGCAGTTCTTC.

The chain recombines TRBV19 with TRBJ1-1; D not certain. Trimming took 1 base from V and 1 from J, leaving 7 bases between them. Looked up from germline, CDR1 is LNHDA and CDR2 is SQIVND (reference sequence). The CDR3 runs 14 residues. CDR3 sequence (DNA): TGTGCCAGTAGTATAGGACGGGAGAACACTGAAGCTTTCTTT. It is translated as CASSIGRENTEAFF.

At least ten counts were recorded for this clonotype. The V call is TRBV6-2 or TRBV6-3, the J call TRBJ2-7, with 7 bases that match TRBD2. V lost 0 bases to trimming and J lost 3 bases; unmatched junction nucleotides: 14. This CDR3 is built from 18 residues. CDR1 and CDR2 from the germline V gene are MNHEY and SVGEGT. The CDR3 nucleotides read TGTGCCAGCAGTTACTCTCTCATGCGGGAGCATCGGAACTACGAGCAGTACTTC. It is translated as CASSYSLMREHRNYEQYF.

At least ten counts were recorded for this clonotype. The rearrangement uses TRBV5-1 and TRBJ2-3; 7 bases map to TRBD2. Germline V gene data show CDR1 as SGHRS and CDR2 as YFSETQ. CDR3 length: 15 amino acids. Trimming took 4 bases from V and 6 from J; bases not matched to a gene: 11. The CDR3 nucleotides read TGCGCCAGCAGCGTACTAGCGTCCGGGGCTGATACGCAGTATTTT. Translation gives CASSVLASGADTQYF.

At least ten counts were recorded for this clonotype. J is TRBJ2-7 and V is TRBV7-2; D may be TRBD1 (6 bases). Germline-derived CDR1 and CDR2 are SGHTA and FQGNSA. The V end lost 1 base, the J end lost 4 bases, and 14 bases lay between the germline ends. This CDR3 contains 15 residues. The CDR3 is CASSLGDNRYYEQYF. The CDR3 DNA reads TGTGCCAGCAGCTTAGGGGACAACCGCTATTACGAGCAGTACTTC.

The chain recombines TRBV7-9 with TRBJ2-6, with D perhaps given as TRBD1 or TRBD2 (6 bases each). In germline, CDR1 is SEHNR, CDR2 FQNEAQ (reference sequence). With 2 bases removed from V and 0 bases from J, the gap between germline ends came to 11 bases. The CDR3 totals 17 residues. Here the CDR3 reads CASSLHGGRSGANVLTF. CDR3 bases: TGTGCCAGCAGCTTACACGGGGGCCGCTCTGGGGCCAACGTCCTGACTTTC.

This clonotype was seen many times. V and J are TRBV5-1 and TRBJ2-2; possibly TRBD2 for D (6 bases). The CDR3 sequence is 17 residues long. Looked up from germline, CDR1 is SGHRS and CDR2 is YFSETQ. Trimming removed 2 bases at V and 1 base at J, with 15 bases between. CDR3 loop: CASSFDRRDWNTGELFF. The CDR3, as DNA: TGCGCCAGCAGCTTTGATCGCCGGGACTGGAACACCGGGGAGCTGTTTTTT.

This clonotype was recorded at least ten times. The chain employs TRBV7-2 and TRBJ1-5, with TRBD1 as a possible D gene (5 bases). Per the germline V gene, CDR1 is SGHTA and CDR2 is FQGNSA. The V end was cut by 0 bases, the J end by 3 bases, with 9 bases between. This CDR3 has 15 amino acids. The CDR3 loop is CASSLAPGINQPQHF. The CDR3 bases are TGTGCCAGCAGCTTAGCGCCAGGGATCAATCAGCCCCAGCATTTT.

CDR3 residues: CSARWANYEQYF. The CDR3 coding sequence is TGCAGTGCTAGATGGGCCAACTACGAGCAGTACTTC. The V call is TRBV20-1, the J call TRBJ2-7; no clear D. From germline, CDR1 is DFQATT and CDR2 SNEGSKA (reference sequence). The CDR3 extends over 12 amino acids. Trimming pared 2 bases from V and 3 bases from J, leaving 8 bases between.